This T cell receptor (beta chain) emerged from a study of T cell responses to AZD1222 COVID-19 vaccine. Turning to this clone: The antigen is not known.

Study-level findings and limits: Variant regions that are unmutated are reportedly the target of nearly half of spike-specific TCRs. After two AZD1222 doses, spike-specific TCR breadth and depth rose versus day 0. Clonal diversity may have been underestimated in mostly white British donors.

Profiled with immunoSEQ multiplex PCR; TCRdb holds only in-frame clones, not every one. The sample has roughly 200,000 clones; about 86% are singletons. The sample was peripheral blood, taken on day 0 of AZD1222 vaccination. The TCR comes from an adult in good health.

The CDR3 sequence: CASSEGAQGGNKPQHF. The CDR3 DNA sequence: TGTGCCAGCAGTGAAGGGGCCCAGGGGGGAAATAAGCCCCAGCATTTT. The chain is built from TRBV6-1 and TRBJ1-5, with TRBD1 identical over 7 bases. V was clipped by 1 base and J by 8 bases; unmatched bases: 11. The CDR3 has 16 residues. The germline CDR1 and CDR2 sequences are MNHNS and SASEGT.